The rows below give T cell receptor beta chains drawn from one sample of a study of blood T cell repertoires in COVID-19. Profiling relied on immunoSEQ multiplex PCR, and the TCRdb table lists in-frame clones only, not all of them. The sample carries 150,000 to 200,000 clones, more than 75% recorded once. Sequences were obtained from peripheral blood. The source of these receptors is a human donor in a cohort sampled during active COVID-19. CDR3s include the opening cysteine and the closing phenylalanine or tryptophan. A D gene is named only where the DNA matches it firmly. Not every row has a clone size; where given, it reads once, few, many or a size class.

>.|15|.|TRBV30|TRBJ2-1
TGTGCCTGCCATAACCTAGCGGTGGGGGCAGGGGAGCAGTTCTTC
CACHNLAVGAGEQFF
>.|14|.|TRBV5-1|TRBJ1-4
TGCGCCAGCAGCTCAGGGGATTCTAATGAAAAACTGTTTTTT
CASSSGDSNEKLFF
>.|15|.|TRBV5-1|TRBJ2-6
TGCGCCAGCAGCTTCGGGTCTTCTGGGGCCAACGTCCTGACTTTC
CASSFGSSGANVLTF
>.|13|once|TRBV18|TRBJ2-5
TGTGCCAGCTCACGCGGAACGGAAGAGACCCAGTACTTC
CASSRGTEETQYF
>.|14|few|TRBV19|TRBJ1-5
TGTGCCAGTACCGGGGGTAGGTTTTGGCAGCCCCAGCATTTT
CASTGGRFWQPQHF
>.|16|.|TRBV21-1|TRBJ1-2
TGTGCCAGCAGCAAAGAGGTAGGCAGGGGGCTTTGTGGCTACACCTTC
CASSKEVGRGLCGYTF
>.|17|few|TRBV3-1/TRBV3-2|TRBJ1-3
TGTGCCAGCAGCCAGACTCTGACGAGCCGCTCTGGAAACACCATATATTTT
CASSQTLTSRSGNTIYF
>TRBD1|14|.|TRBV18|TRBJ2-1
TGTGCCAGCTCACCCGGGACAGGGGAAGACGAGCAGTTCTTC
CASSPGTGEDEQFF
>TRBD1|16|.|TRBV19|TRBJ1-1
TGTGCCAGTAGTACCAGGACAGGGGGCGCGAGGACTGAAGCTTTCTTT
CASSTRTGGARTEAFF
>.|13|.|TRBV5-5|TRBJ2-5
TGTGCCAGCAGCTTACCCCACGAGGAGACCCAGTACTTC
CASSLPHEETQYF
>.|17|.|TRBV27|TRBJ2-4
TGTGCCAGCAGTTTACGAGGGATTCGTTCTTCCAAAAACATTCAGTACTTC
CASSLRGIRSSKNIQYF
>TRBD2|16|.|TRBV5-5|TRBJ2-7
TGTGCCAGCAGCCTTGGACTAGCGGGCGACTCCTACGAGCAGTACTTC
CASSLGLAGDSYEQYF
>TRBD1|17|.|TRBV15|TRBJ1-5
TGTGCCACCAGCAGAGGGATACCGGGACAGGGGAATCAGCCCCAGCATTTT
CATSRGIPGQGNQPQHF
>TRBD1|17|.|TRBV7-9|TRBJ1-4
TGTGCCAGCAGCTCCCCAAAACAGGGGGCAACTAATGAAAAACTGTTTTTT
CASSSPKQGATNEKLFF
>.|11|.|TRBV5-5|TRBJ2-7
TGTGCCAGCAGTCAAGTTAGAGAGCAGTACTTC
CASSQVREQYF
>.|16|few|TRBV5-4|TRBJ1-4
TGTGCCAGCAGCAATCGGGACTCATCAACTAATGAAAAACTGTTTTTT
CASSNRDSSTNEKLFF
>TRBD1|14|.|TRBV29-1|TRBJ1-5
TGCAGCGTATCCGGACAGGGGGCCGCTCAGCCCCAGCATTTT
CSVSGQGAAQPQHF
>TRBD1|13|.|TRBV2|TRBJ1-6
TGTGCCAGCAGGGGGACAGTGAGATCACCCCTCCACTTT
CASRGTVRSPLHF
>.|14|.|TRBV19|TRBJ1-4
TGTGCCAGTTTAAGGAGGGAAGGCGATGAAAAACTGTTTTTT
CASLRREGDEKLFF
>TRBD1|16|.|TRBV19|TRBJ1-5
TGTGCCAGTACCCTTTGGACAGGGGGTGGTGGTCAGCCCCAGCATTTT
CASTLWTGGGGQPQHF
>TRBD2|15|.|TRBV6-5|TRBJ2-7
TGTGCCAGCCGTCCAGTAGCGGGGTTGGCCTACGAGCAGTACTTC
CASRPVAGLAYEQYF